The clone carrying this T cell receptor beta chain was counted many times. The data belong to a study of T cells in Graves' hyperthyroidism and ophthalmopathy. The CDR3 sequence is 13 residues long. The germline V and J ends were trimmed by 2 bases and 5 bases, with 9 bases remaining between them. The investigators amplified TCR beta CDR3 regions from RNA transcripts. HTBI primers were employed in a first-round RT-PCR of the TCR CDR3. TCRdb analysed the multiplex PCR reads with MiXCR anew, one entry per CDR3 protein. In the table there are around 300,000 distinct CDR3 sequences, roughly 14% of which are singletons.

The TCR originated in a woman aged 25 to 39 with Graves' hyperthyroidism. The J gene is TRBJ2-5, the V gene TRBV12-3 or TRBV12-4, with a tentative D call TRBD1 (5 bases). The source material was blood. CDR3 loop: CASSLHKGETQYF. CDR3 coding DNA: TGTGCCAGCAGTTTACACAAGGGGGAGACCCAGTACTTC.